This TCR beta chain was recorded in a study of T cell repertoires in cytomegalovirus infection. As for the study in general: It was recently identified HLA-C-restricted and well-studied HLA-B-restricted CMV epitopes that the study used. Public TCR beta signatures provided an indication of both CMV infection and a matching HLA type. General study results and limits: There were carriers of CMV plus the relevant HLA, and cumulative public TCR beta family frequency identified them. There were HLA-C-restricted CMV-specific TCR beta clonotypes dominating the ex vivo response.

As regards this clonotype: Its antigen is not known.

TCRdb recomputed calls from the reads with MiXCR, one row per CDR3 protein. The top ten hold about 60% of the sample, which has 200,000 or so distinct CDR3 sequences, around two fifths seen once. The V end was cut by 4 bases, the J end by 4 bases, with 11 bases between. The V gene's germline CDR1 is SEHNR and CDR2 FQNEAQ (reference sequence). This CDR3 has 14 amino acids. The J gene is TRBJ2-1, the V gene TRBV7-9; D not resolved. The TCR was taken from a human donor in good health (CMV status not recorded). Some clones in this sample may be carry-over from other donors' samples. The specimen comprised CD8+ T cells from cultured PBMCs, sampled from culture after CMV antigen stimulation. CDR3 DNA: TGTGCCAGCAGCTCGACTCAACTGTACAATGAGCAGTTCTTC. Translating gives CASSSTQLYNEQFF.